Presented here are 23 T cell receptor beta chains from one specimen sequenced in a study of OX40 agonist ivuxolimab in advanced cancers. Repertoires were generated with immunoSEQ multiplex PCR, while TCRdb's copy carries only in-frame clones and drops some. The table shows about 64,000 clones, with around 93% occurring only once. The source was CD4+ or CD8+ T cells sorted from blood, collected in a trial of the OX40 agonist ivuxolimab. The receptors were sampled from an adult with an advanced solid tumor such as melanoma, head and neck, liver or kidney cancer.

This chain connects TRBV27 to TRBJ2-7; D unclear. The ends were cut back, 0 bases at V and 0 bases at J, with 9 bases in the middle. Germline values: CDR1 MNHEY, CDR2 SMNVEV (reference sequence). This CDR3 comprises 15 residues. The CDR3 bases are TGTGCCAGCAGTTTATCGTATAGGAGCTCCTACGAGCAGTACTTC. It encodes CASSLSYRSSYEQYF.

This clone was observed a single time. J is TRBJ2-1 and V is TRBV5-4; D is undetermined. The length of the CDR3 is 16 residues. Germline CDR1 reads SGHNT; CDR2 reads YYREEE (reference sequence). The ends were cut back, 3 bases at V and 0 bases at J, with 13 bases in the middle. The DNA of the CDR3 is TGTGCCAGCAGCTCAAAAACTCGGAGCTCCTACAATGAGCAGTTCTTC. Translating gives CASSSKTRSSYNEQFF.

The chain couples TRBV9 to TRBJ2-3, with 8 bases matching TRBD2. Germline loops: CDR1 SGDLS, CDR2 YYNGEE. V trimming: 2 bases; J trimming: 4 bases; junction bases outside the gene matches: 6. This CDR3 comprises 15 residues. The CDR3 DNA reads as TGTGCCAGCAGCGTTTCCGCGGGAGGTTCAGATACGCAGTATTTT. Its protein product is CASSVSAGGSDTQYF.

This chain connects TRBV5-1 to TRBJ1-4, with a weak D call TRBD1 (5 bases). The CDR3 loop spans 15 amino acids. CDR1 and CDR2 (germline): SGHRS, YFSETQ. V was shortened by 0 bases and J by 5 bases, with 11 bases between the two germline ends. CDR3 in DNA: TGCGCCAGCAGCTTGGTAGGGACGTCGAATGAAAAACTGTTTTTT. Amino acids: CASSLVGTSNEKLFF.

This clone was counted a few times. The rearrangement joins TRBV12-5 to TRBJ1-2, with no clear D. The CDR3 consists of 13 residues. Trimming pared 6 bases from V and 8 bases from J, leaving 16 bases between. Germline values: CDR1 LGHNT, CDR2 FRNRAP. In DNA, the CDR3 is TGTGCTAGTGGCTCACATGCCTCGGGGGGCTACACCTTC. Translating gives CASGSHASGGYTF.

The rearrangement links TRBV19 to TRBJ1-4; D remains ambiguous. The ends were cut back, 7 bases at V and 4 bases at J, with 16 bases in the middle. Looked up from germline, CDR1 is LNHDA and CDR2 is SQIVND (reference sequence). CDR3 length: 15 residues. This CDR3 reads CASKMGTDLNEKLFF. DNA of the CDR3: TGTGCCAGTAAGATGGGAACAGATCTTAATGAAAAACTGTTTTTT.

This CDR3 reads CASSRSAGGSTEAFF. The CDR3 DNA reads TGTGCCAGCAGTCGCTCGGCGGGGGGCAGCACTGAAGCTTTCTTT. The chain has TRBV6-5 and TRBJ1-1; D is possibly TRBD1 (6 bases). The V gene lost 5 bases and the J gene lost 4 bases, with 17 bases spanning the gap. From germline, CDR1 is MNHEY and CDR2 SVGAGI. This CDR3 region has 15 residues.

In its sample, this clone was seen a few times. This chain links TRBV14 with TRBJ2-7, with 7 bases fitting TRBD1. Trimming took 1 base from V and 12 from J; bases not matched to a gene: 6. The germline V gene has CDR1 SGHDN and CDR2 FVKESK. This CDR3 comprises 12 residues. CDR3 sequence reads: CASSQGGTAWYF. The CDR3 DNA is TGTGCCAGCAGCCAAGGGGGGACAGCGTGGTACTTC. Using reference TRBV14 and TRBJ2-7 for the parts outside the CDR3, the full variable domain is EAGVTQFPSHSVIEKGQTVTLRCDPISGHDNLYWYRRVMGKEIKFLLHFVKESKQDESGMPNNRFLAERTGGTYSTLKVQPAELEDSGVYFCASSQGGTAWYFGPGTRLTVT.

The genes are TRBV7-9 and TRBJ1-1; perhaps TRBD1 as D (5 bases). V lost 4 bases, J lost 1 base, and 10 bases lay in between. The CDR3 has 14 amino acids. Germline CDR1 reads SEHNR; CDR2 reads FQNEAQ (reference sequence). The CDR3, as DNA: TGTGCCAGCAGCTCAGGGAGGGGGAACACTGAAGCTTTCTTT. It is translated as CASSSGRGNTEAFF.

CDR3: CASSLTNTEAFF. The DNA of the CDR3 is TGTGCCAGCAGCCTAACAAACACTGAAGCTTTCTTT. The rearrangement joins TRBV7-9 to TRBJ1-1; no definite D call. Germline assignment: CDR1 SEHNR and CDR2 FQNEAQ (reference sequence). This CDR3 region has 12 residues. The germline V and J ends were trimmed by 5 bases and 2 bases, with 6 bases remaining between them. Full variable domain (outside the CDR3, taken from reference TRBV7-9 and TRBJ1-1): DTGVSQNPRHKITKRGQNVTFRCDPISEHNRLYWYRQTLGQGPEFLTYFQNEAQLEKSRLLSDRFSAERPKGSFSTLEIQRTEQGDSAMYLCASSLTNTEAFFGQGTRLTVV.

CDR3 amino acids: CAWSSRGIPGTEAFF. The CDR3 DNA sequence: TGTGCCTGGAGTTCCCGGGGCATCCCGGGCACTGAAGCTTTCTTT. This chain joins TRBV30 and TRBJ1-1; TRBD1 is a possible D gene (5 bases). CDR3 length: 15 residues. V was clipped by 2 bases and J by 4 bases, with 17 bases between them. In germline, CDR1 is GTSNPN, CDR2 SVGIG (reference sequence). Drawing the rest from reference TRBV30 and TRBJ1-1, the complete variable domain is SQTIHQWPATLVQPVGSPLSLECTVEGTSNPNLYWYRQAAGRGLQLLFYSVGIGQISSEVPQNLSASRPQDRQFILSSKKLLLSDSGFYLCAWSSRGIPGTEAFFGQGTRLTVV.

The V call is TRBV6-5, the J call TRBJ1-5; D is possibly TRBD1 (5 bases). V shed 5 bases and J shed 10 bases, with 15 bases lying between them. CDR3 length: 13 amino acids. Germline V gives CDR1 MNHEY, CDR2 SVGAGI. In nucleotides, the CDR3 is TGTGCCAGCAGTCCAGGGACGGCTTCTCCCCAGCATTTT. As protein: CASSPGTASPQHF.

The chain couples TRBV4-2 to TRBJ2-7, with 7 bases fitting TRBD2. The V segment lost 1 base and the J segment 7 bases; nucleotides outside the gene matches: 13. The CDR3 covers 16 residues. Germline V lookup: CDR1 LGHNA, CDR2 YNFKEQ. CDR3 coding DNA: TGTGCCAGCAGCCAAGTCGTACTAGCGACCCCTAAAGAGCAGTACTTC. This codes for CASSQVVLATPKEQYF.

The chain recombines TRBV18 with TRBJ2-1; TRBD2 agrees at 10 bases. CDR3 length: 17 residues. Germline loops: CDR1 KGHSH, CDR2 LQKENI. After removal of 1 base from V and 2 bases from J, the junction contained 5 bases not matched to a gene. DNA for the CDR3: TGTGCCAGCTCACCACAGGATAGCGGGGGGCCCTACAATGAGCAGTTCTTC. Its protein product is CASSPQDSGGPYNEQFF.

The CDR3 here is CASSFDRFSGNTIYF. In nucleotides, the CDR3 is TGTGCCAGCAGCTTTGACAGGTTCTCTGGAAACACCATATATTTT. The chain carries TRBV11-3 and TRBJ1-3; perhaps TRBD1 as D (6 bases). This CDR3 region has 15 residues. Germline CDR1 and CDR2: SGHNT and YENEEA. Trimming removed 3 bases from V and 0 bases from J, with 9 bases in between.

The chain joins TRBV6-5 to TRBJ1-5; D is uncertain. The CDR3 is 13 amino acids. The germline V and J ends were trimmed by 2 bases and 1 base, with 3 bases remaining between them. The germline CDR1 and CDR2 sequences are MNHEY and SVGAGI. The CDR3 sequence: CASSYQSNQPQHF. In nucleotides, the CDR3 is TGTGCCAGCAGTTACCAGAGCAATCAGCCCCAGCATTTT.

The rearrangement uses TRBV7-9 and TRBJ2-3, with no clear D. Germline CDR1 and CDR2: SEHNR and FQNEAQ (reference sequence). The CDR3 length is 17 residues. V was pared by 6 bases and J by 0 bases, with 19 bases between. The DNA of the CDR3 is TGTGCCAGCAGTTCGGAAGACCTAACTCGGAGCACAGATACGCAGTATTTT. It yields the protein CASSSEDLTRSTDTQYF.

This chain links TRBV10-2 with TRBJ1-1; D is undetermined. This CDR3 comprises 12 residues. V lost 3 bases and J 10 bases, leaving 12 bases between the germline ends. CDR1 and CDR2 from the germline V gene are WSHSY and SAAADI. As DNA, the CDR3 is TGCGCCAGCAGTGAAAACCTAGGGAGAGCTTTCTTT. As protein: CASSENLGRAFF.

This clone was seen just once. The J gene is TRBJ2-1, the V gene TRBV7-9; TRBD2 aligns across 11 bases. Germline CDR1 SEHNR, CDR2 FQNEAQ (reference sequence). With V trimmed by 8 bases and J by 1 base, 4 bases remained unmatched. CDR3 size: 15 residues. CDR3 amino acids: CASCLAGGSYNEQFF. The CDR3 coding sequence is TGTGCCAGCTGCCTAGCGGGAGGATCCTACAATGAGCAGTTCTTC. Together with reference TRBV7-9 and TRBJ2-1, the CDR3 gives the full variable domain: DTGVSQNPRHKITKRGQNVTFRCDPISEHNRLYWYRQTLGQGPEFLTYFQNEAQLEKSRLLSDRFSAERPKGSFSTLEIQRTEQGDSAMYLCASCLAGGSYNEQFFGPGTRLTVL.

CDR3 bases: TGTGCCAGCAGCGGTAGCGGTGGAAACACCATATATTTT. It is translated as CASSGSGGNTIYF. The chain is built from TRBV6-5 and TRBJ1-3; no clear D gene. Germline CDR1 and CDR2: MNHEY and SVGAGI. This CDR3 region has 13 residues. With 6 bases removed from V and 3 bases from J, the gap between germline ends came to 9 bases.

V is TRBV7-9 and J is TRBJ2-3, with D unresolved. CDR1 is SEHNR and CDR2 is FQNEAQ in the germline V gene (reference sequence). The CDR3 runs to 11 residues. The V end was cut by 8 bases, the J end by 2 bases, with 5 bases between. CDR3 amino acids: CASQYTDTQYF. The DNA for the CDR3 is TGTGCCAGCCAATACACAGATACGCAGTATTTT.

The genes are TRBV7-2 and TRBJ1-5; D remains unclear. Germline V lookup: CDR1 SGHTA, CDR2 FQGNSA. The length of the CDR3 is 14 residues. Trimming removed 1 base at V and 7 bases at J, with 11 bases between. CDR3 bases: TGTGCCAGCAGCTTAGGTGGGGAGTACCAGCCCCAGCATTTT. Translating gives CASSLGGEYQPQHF.

The chain links TRBV27 to TRBJ2-7; weak D call: TRBD2 (6 bases). CDR3 length: 14 residues. Germline V gene sequence: CDR1 MNHEY, CDR2 SMNVEV (reference sequence). V lost 1 base, J lost 5 bases, and 12 bases lay in between. CDR3 in amino acids: CASSLWRGTDEQYF. Here the CDR3 DNA reads TGTGCCAGCAGTTTATGGAGGGGTACCGACGAGCAGTACTTC.